The rows below give T cell receptor beta chains drawn from one sample of a study of cytomegalovirus exposure and HLA in healthy donors. Data came from immunoSEQ multiplex PCR; TCRdb stores just in-frame clones and leaves some out. The table has some 150,000 clones, around 80% seen once; the top ten hold roughly 2%. Sequencing was performed on PBMCs. These receptors originate from a man in his thirties or forties in good health and CMV-seronegative. Each CDR3 is given with its conserved first and last residue. The order of the fields is J gene, V gene, D gene, CDR3 DNA, CDR3 protein. D genes are given only for firm matches.

TRBJ1-2 TRBV9 - TGTGCCAGCAGCGTAGTCGTCAGGGGAACCTACGGCTACACCTTC CASSVVVRGTYGYTF
TRBJ2-7 TRBV5-1 - TGCGCCAGCAGCTTGACGACAGGTGGTACCTACGAGCAGTACTTC CASSLTTGGTYEQYF
TRBJ2-3 TRBV19 TRBD2 TGTGCCAGTAGCCTCAGCGGGAGGGCGGGAGATACGCAGTATTTT CASSLSGRAGDTQYF
TRBJ1-1 TRBV6-1 - TGTGCCAGCAGTTCTGCGGGGCCGGGGAGCACTGAAGCTTTCTTT CASSSAGPGSTEAFF
TRBJ2-7 TRBV6-6 TRBD2 TGTGCCAGCAGTTACGATGGACTAGCGGGAGACATCTTC CASSYDGLAGDIF
TRBJ1-5 TRBV21-1 - TGTGCCAGCAGCAAACAGGATAGCAATCAGCCCCAGCATTTT CASSKQDSNQPQHF
TRBJ1-2 TRBV2 - TGTGCCAGCATCCGGGGAACGTATGGCTACACCTTC CASIRGTYGYTF
TRBJ2-1 TRBV27 TRBD2 TGTGCCAGCAGCGGGAGGGGTTTCAGCTCCTACAATGAGCAGTTCTTC CASSGRGFSSYNEQFF
TRBJ2-1 TRBV7-8 - TGTGCCAGCAGCTTAAGAGCGGGTGCTGCTGAGCAGTTCTTC CASSLRAGAAEQFF
TRBJ2-7 TRBV18 TRBD1 TGTGCCAGCTCCTCGACAGGGAACTCCTACGAGCAGTACTTC CASSSTGNSYEQYF
TRBJ1-2 TRBV10-1 - TGCGCCAGCAGTGAAGCAGGCGCTAACTATGGCTACACCTTC CASSEAGANYGYTF